Sequencing of this T cell receptor (beta chain) was carried out in a study of a mutant IDH1 vaccine in newly diagnosed glioma. This clone occurred a few times. Its specificity is unknown. Specified time point: week 35, safety follow-up. Every single dose of the vaccine, 300 ug of mutant IDH1 20-mer peptide, came with topical imiquimod. Profiled with immunoSEQ multiplex PCR; TCRdb holds only in-frame clones, not every one. The sample includes tens of thousands of clones, around 78% seen only once; the top ten take over 9%. This CDR3 region has 14 residues. V trimming: 3 bases; J trimming: 8 bases; junction bases outside the gene matches: 7. Germline CDR1 MGHRA, CDR2 YSYEKL.

Source: PBMCs, taken from a glioma patient whose treatment included an IDH1 peptide vaccine. V and J are TRBV4-1 and TRBJ2-1; the match to TRBD2 covers 7 bases. This TCR was sampled from a middle-aged man with glioma. CDR3 DNA sequence: TGCGCCAGCAGCCAGGGACCTGGGGGGGATGAGCAGTTCTTC. This codes for CASSQGPGGDEQFF.